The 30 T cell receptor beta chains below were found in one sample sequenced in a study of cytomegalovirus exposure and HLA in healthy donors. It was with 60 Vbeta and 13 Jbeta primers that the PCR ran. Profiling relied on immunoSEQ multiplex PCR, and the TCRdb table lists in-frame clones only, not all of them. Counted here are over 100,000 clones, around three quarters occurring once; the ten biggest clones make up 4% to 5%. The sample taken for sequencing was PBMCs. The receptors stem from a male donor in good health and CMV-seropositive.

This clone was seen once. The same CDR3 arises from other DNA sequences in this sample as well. The CDR3 nucleotides read TGTGCCTGGAGTGTACTGGCAGGGGAGACCCAGTACTTC. It translates to CAWSVLAGETQYF. This sequence joins TRBV30 and TRBJ2-5; a possible D gene is TRBD1 (5 bases). V lost 0 bases and J 5 bases, leaving 10 bases between the germline ends. The CDR3 has 13 amino acids. Germline V gene lookup returns CDR1 GTSNPN and CDR2 SVGIG (reference sequence).

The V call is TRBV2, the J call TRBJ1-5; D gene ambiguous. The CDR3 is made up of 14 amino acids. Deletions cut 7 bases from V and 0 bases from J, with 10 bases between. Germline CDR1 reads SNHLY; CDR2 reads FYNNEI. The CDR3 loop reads CASTRESSNQPQHF. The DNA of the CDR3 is TGTGCCAGCACCCGGGAGTCTAGCAATCAGCCCCAGCATTTT. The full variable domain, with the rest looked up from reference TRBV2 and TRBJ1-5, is EPEVTQTPSHQVTQMGQEVILRCVPISNHLYFYWYRQILGQKVEFLVSFYNNEISEKSEIFDDQFSVERPDGSNFTLKIRSTKLEDSAMYFCASTRESSNQPQHFGDGTRLSIL.

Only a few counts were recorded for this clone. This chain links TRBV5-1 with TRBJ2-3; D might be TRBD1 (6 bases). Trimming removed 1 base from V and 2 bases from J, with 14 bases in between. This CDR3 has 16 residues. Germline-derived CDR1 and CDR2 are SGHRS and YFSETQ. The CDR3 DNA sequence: TGCGCCAGCAGCTTGTATTCTGGGGGCAACACAGATACGCAGTATTTT. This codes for CASSLYSGGNTDTQYF. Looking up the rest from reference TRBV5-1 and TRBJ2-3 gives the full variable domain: KAGVTQTPRYLIKTRGQQVTLSCSPISGHRSVSWYQQTPGQGLQFLFEYFSETQRNKGNFPGRFSGRQFSNSRSEMNVSTLELGDSALYLCASSLYSGGNTDTQYFGPGTRLTVL.

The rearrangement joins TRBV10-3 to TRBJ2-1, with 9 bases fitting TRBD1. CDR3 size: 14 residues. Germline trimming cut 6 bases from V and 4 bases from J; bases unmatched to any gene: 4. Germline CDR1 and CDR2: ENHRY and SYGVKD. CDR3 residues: CAISPGQGYNEQFF. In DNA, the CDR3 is TGTGCCATCAGCCCGGGACAGGGATACAATGAGCAGTTCTTC.

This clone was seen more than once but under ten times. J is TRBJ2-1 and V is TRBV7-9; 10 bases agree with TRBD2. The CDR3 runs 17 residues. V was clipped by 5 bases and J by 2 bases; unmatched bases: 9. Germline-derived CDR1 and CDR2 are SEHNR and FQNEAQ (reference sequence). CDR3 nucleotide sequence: TGTGCCAGCAGCCCAGCTACTAGCGGGGTACCCTACAATGAGCAGTTCTTC. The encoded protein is CASSPATSGVPYNEQFF. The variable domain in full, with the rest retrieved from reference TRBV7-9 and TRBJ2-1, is DTGVSQNPRHKITKRGQNVTFRCDPISEHNRLYWYRQTLGQGPEFLTYFQNEAQLEKSRLLSDRFSAERPKGSFSTLEIQRTEQGDSAMYLCASSPATSGVPYNEQFFGPGTRLTVL.

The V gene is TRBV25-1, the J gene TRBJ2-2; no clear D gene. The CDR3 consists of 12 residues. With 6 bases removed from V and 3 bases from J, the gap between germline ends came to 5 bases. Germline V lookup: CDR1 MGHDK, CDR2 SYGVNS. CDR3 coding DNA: TGTGCCAGCAGAAGAGACACCGGGGAGCTGTTTTTT. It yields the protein CASRRDTGELFF.

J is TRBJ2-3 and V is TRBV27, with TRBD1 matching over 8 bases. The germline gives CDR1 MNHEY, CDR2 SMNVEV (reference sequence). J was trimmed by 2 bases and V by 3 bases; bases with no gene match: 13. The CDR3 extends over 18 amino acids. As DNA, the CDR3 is TGTGCCAGCAGTTTCTTGACCGGACAGGGAGGATACACAGATACGCAGTATTTT. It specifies CASSFLTGQGGYTDTQYF.

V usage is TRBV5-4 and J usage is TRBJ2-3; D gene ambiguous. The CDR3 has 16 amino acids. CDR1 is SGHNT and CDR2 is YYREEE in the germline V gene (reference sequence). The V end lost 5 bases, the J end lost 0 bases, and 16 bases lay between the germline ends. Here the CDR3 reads CASRPSVRVSTDTQYF. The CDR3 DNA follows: TGTGCCAGCAGACCTTCTGTTCGGGTTAGCACAGATACGCAGTATTTT.

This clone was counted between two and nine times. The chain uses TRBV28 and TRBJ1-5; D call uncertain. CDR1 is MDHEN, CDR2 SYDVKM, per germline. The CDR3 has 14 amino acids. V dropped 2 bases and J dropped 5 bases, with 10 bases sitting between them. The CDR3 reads CASSLVSGDQPQHF. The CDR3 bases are TGTGCCAGCAGTTTAGTATCGGGTGATCAGCCCCAGCATTTT.

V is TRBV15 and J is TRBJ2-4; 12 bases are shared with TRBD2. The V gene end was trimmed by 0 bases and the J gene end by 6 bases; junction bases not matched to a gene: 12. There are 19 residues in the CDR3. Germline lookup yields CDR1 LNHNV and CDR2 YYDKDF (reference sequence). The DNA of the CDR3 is TGTGCCACCAGCAGAGATTTAGGCCTAGCGGGGGGGCGAGGAAACATTCAGTACTTC. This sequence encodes CATSRDLGLAGGRGNIQYF. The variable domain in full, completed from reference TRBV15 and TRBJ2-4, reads DAMVIQNPRYQVTQFGKPVTLSCSQTLNHNVMYWYQQKSSQAPKLLFHYYDKDFNNEADTPDNFQSRRPNTSFCFLDIRSPGLGDTAMYLCATSRDLGLAGGRGNIQYFGAGTRLSVL.

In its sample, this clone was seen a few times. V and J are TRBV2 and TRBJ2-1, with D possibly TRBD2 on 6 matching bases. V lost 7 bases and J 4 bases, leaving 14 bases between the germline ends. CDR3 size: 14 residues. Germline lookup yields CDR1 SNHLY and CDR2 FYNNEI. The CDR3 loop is CASIQTSGYNEQFF. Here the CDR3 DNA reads TGTGCCAGCATTCAAACCAGCGGGTACAATGAGCAGTTCTTC.

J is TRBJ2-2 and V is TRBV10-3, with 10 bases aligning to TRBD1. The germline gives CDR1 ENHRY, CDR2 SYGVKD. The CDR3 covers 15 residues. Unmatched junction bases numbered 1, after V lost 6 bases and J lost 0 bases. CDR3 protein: CAISGQGANTGELFF. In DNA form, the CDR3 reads TGTGCCATCAGCGGACAGGGGGCGAACACCGGGGAGCTGTTTTTT.

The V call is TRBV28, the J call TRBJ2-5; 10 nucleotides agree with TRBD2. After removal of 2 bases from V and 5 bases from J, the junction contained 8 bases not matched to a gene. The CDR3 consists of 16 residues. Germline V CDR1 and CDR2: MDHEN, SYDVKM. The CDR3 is CASSLGVAGGSETQYF. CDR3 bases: TGTGCCAGCAGTTTAGGGGTAGCGGGAGGATCTGAGACCCAGTACTTC.

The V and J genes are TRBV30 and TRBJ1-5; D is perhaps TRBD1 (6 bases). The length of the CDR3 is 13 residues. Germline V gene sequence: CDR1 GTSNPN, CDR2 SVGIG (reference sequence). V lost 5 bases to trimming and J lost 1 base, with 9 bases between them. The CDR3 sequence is CAWEQGSNQPQHF. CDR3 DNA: TGTGCCTGGGAACAGGGAAGCAATCAGCCCCAGCATTTT.

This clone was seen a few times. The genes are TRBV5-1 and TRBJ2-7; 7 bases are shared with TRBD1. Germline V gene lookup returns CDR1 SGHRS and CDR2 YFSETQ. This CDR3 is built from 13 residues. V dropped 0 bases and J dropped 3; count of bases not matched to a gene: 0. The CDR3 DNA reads TGCGCCAGCAGCTTGGACAGGGGCTACGAGCAGTACTTC. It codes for CASSLDRGYEQYF. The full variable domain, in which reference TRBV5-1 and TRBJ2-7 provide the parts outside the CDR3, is KAGVTQTPRYLIKTRGQQVTLSCSPISGHRSVSWYQQTPGQGLQFLFEYFSETQRNKGNFPGRFSGRQFSNSRSEMNVSTLELGDSALYLCASSLDRGYEQYFGPGTRLTVT.

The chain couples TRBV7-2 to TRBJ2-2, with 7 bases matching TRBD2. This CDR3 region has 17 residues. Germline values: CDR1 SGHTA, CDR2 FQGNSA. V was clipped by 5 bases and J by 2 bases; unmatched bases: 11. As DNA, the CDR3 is TGTGCCAGCAGCCCGGCGGGCGGGGGACTTAACACCGGGGAGCTGTTTTTT. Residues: CASSPAGGGLNTGELFF.

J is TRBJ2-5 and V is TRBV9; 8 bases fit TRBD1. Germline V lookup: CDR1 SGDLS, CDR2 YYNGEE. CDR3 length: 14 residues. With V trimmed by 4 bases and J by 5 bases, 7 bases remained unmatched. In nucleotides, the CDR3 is TGTGCCAGCAGCTTGGACAGGGCCTGGGAGACCCAGTACTTC. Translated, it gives CASSLDRAWETQYF.

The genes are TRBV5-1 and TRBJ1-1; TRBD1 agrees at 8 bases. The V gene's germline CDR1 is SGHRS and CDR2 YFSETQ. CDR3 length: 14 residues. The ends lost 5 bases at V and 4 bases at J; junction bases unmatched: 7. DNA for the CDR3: TGCGCCAGCAGTTTCGGACAGGGCATCACTGAAGCTTTCTTT. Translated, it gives CASSFGQGITEAFF.

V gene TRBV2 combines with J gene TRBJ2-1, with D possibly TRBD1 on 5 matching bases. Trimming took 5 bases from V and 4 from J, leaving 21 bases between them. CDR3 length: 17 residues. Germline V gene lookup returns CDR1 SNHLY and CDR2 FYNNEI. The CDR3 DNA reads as TGTGCCAGCAGTTCTCCACGGACACTGGGATTATACAATGAGCAGTTCTTC. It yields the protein CASSSPRTLGLYNEQFF.

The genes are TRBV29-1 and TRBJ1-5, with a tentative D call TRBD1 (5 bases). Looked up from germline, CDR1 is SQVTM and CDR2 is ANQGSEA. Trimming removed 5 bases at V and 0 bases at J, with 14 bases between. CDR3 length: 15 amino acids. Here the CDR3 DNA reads TGCAGCGTTAAGGAGGGGCTCTATAGCAATCAGCCCCAGCATTTT. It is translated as CSVKEGLYSNQPQHF.

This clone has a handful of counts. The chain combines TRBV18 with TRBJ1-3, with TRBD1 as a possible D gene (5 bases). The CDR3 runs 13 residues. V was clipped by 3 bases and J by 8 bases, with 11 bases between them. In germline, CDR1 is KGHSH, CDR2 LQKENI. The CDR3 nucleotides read TGTGCCAGCTCACCCACAGGTGTGGACACCATATATTTT. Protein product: CASSPTGVDTIYF.

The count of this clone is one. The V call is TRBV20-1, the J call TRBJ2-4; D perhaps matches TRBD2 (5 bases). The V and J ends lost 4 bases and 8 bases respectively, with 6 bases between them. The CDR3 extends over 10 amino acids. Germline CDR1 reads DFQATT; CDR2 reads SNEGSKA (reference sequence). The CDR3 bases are TGCAGTGCTACGGAGGACATTCAGTACTTC. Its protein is CSATEDIQYF.

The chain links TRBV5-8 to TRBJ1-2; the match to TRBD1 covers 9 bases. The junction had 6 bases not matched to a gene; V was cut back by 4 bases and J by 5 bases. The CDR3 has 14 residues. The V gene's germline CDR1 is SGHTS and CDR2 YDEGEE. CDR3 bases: TGTGCCAGCAGCCCCGAGGGACAGGGATATGGCTACACCTTC. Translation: CASSPEGQGYGYTF.

The CDR3 DNA reads as TGTGCCAGCAGCTTACAGGGGGCTGCGAAGGGCTACACCTTC. Translation: CASSLQGAAKGYTF. The V call is TRBV27, the J call TRBJ1-2, with 9 bases matching TRBD1. CDR3 size: 14 residues. V lost 6 bases and J lost 8; bases outside the gene matches: 10. Germline V lookup: CDR1 MNHEY, CDR2 SMNVEV (reference sequence).

As DNA, the CDR3 is TGTGCCAGCAGCGTAGGTGGGGGCAATTCACCCCTCCACTTT. Translating it yields CASSVGGGNSPLHF. The chain has TRBV9 and TRBJ1-6, with a tentative D call TRBD1 (6 bases). With 0 bases removed from V and 7 bases from J, the gap between germline ends came to 8 bases. Germline V lookup: CDR1 SGDLS, CDR2 YYNGEE. The CDR3 totals 14 residues.

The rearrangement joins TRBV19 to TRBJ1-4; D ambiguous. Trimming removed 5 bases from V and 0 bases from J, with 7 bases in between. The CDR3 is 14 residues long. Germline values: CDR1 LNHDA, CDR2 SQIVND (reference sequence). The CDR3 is CASSRGATNEKLFF. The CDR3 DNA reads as TGTGCCAGTAGTCGGGGAGCAACTAATGAAAAACTGTTTTTT. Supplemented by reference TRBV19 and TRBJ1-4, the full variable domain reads DGGITQSPKYLFRKEGQNVTLSCEQNLNHDAMYWYRQDPGQGLRLIYYSQIVNDFQKGDIAEGYSVSREKKESFPLTVTSAQKNPTAFYLCASSRGATNEKLFFGSGTQLSVL.

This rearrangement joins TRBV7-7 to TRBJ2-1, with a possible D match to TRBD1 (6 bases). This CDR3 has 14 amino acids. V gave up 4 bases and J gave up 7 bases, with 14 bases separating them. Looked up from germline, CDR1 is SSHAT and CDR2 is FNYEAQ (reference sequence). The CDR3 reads CASSSEGVANEQFF. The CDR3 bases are TGTGCCAGCAGCTCCGAGGGGGTAGCGAATGAGCAGTTCTTC. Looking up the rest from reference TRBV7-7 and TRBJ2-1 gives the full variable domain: GAGVSQSPRYKVTKRGQDVTLRCDPISSHATLYWYQQALGQGPEFLTYFNYEAQPDKSGLPSDRFSAERPEGSISTLTIQRTEQRDSAMYRCASSSEGVANEQFFGPGTRLTVL.

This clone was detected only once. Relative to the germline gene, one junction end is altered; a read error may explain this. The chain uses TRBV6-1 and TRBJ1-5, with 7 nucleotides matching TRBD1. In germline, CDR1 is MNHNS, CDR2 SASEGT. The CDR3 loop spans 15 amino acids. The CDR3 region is CVSTRQGRPNQPQHF. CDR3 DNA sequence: TGTGTCAGCACTAGACAGGGAAGGCCCAATCAGCCCCAGCATTTT.

CDR3: CASSPQQGEKLFF. CDR3 nucleotides: TGTGCCAGCAGCCCTCAACAGGGTGAAAAACTGTTTTTT. This chain connects TRBV7-8 to TRBJ1-4; D is perhaps TRBD1 (6 bases). The V gene's germline CDR1 is SGHVS and CDR2 FQNEAQ. CDR3 length: 13 residues. The V end was cut by 5 bases, the J end by 7 bases, with 11 bases between. The full variable domain, with the rest looked up from reference TRBV7-8 and TRBJ1-4, is GAGVSQSPRYKVAKRGQDVALRCDPISGHVSLFWYQQALGQGPEFLTYFQNEAQLDKSGLPSDRFFAERPEGSVSTLKIQRTQQEDSAVYLCASSPQQGEKLFFGSGTQLSVL.

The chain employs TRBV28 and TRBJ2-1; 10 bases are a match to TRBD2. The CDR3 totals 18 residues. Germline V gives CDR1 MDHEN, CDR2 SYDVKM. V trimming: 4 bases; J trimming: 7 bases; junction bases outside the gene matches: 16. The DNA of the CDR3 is TGTGCCAGCAGTTCCCCTCCCGGGGCTAGCGGGAGTCGGAATGAGCAGTTCTTC. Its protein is CASSSPPGASGSRNEQFF.